This TCR beta chain was sequenced in a study of blood T cell repertoires in COVID-19. At the level of the study: Italy, Spain and the United States were the sources of the convalescent and acute COVID-19 samples.

This CDR3 has 14 amino acids. Looked up from germline, CDR1 is GTSNPN and CDR2 is SVGIG (reference sequence). V lost 5 bases and J lost 0; bases outside the gene matches: 3. This clone was detected once. Method: immunoSEQ multiplex PCR; TCRdb's copy keeps in-frame clones and lacks some. In the table there are under 300,000 clones, roughly four fifths of which are singletons. Source material: peripheral blood. The clonotype comes from a woman aged 55-75 years with active or convalescent COVID-19. The chain combines TRBV30 with TRBJ1-3, with 8 bases identical to TRBD1. This CDR3 reads CAWGTGGSGNTIYF. The CDR3 DNA follows: TGTGCCTGGGGGACAGGCGGCTCTGGAAACACCATATATTTT.